This T cell receptor (beta chain) comes out of a study of CD8 T cells in ankylosing spondylitis. Findings and limits, study-wide: Disease-linked clones were found to be CD8+ and relatively rare in peripheral blood. Roughly 8 highly homologous variants made up a TCR beta motif that seemed to typify ankylosing spondylitis blood.

This CDR3 is 15 amino acids long. Trimming stripped 3 bases from V and 4 bases from J, with 9 bases between. Germline V lookup: CDR1 KGHDR, CDR2 SFDVKD. This clonotype has just a few counts. The antigen remains unidentified. TCRdb redid the calling of the 5' RACE reads with MiXCR, one entry per CDR3 protein. The table has about 450,000 distinct CDR3 sequences, roughly 26% seen once. Sequenced input: blood, either unsorted or a sorted T cell fraction (not recorded which). The V call is TRBV24-1, the J call TRBJ2-6; D perhaps matches TRBD1 (5 bases). This receptor was obtained from a male donor with ankylosing spondylitis. The CDR3 loop reads CATSDPRVGANVLTF. In nucleotides, the CDR3 is TGTGCCACCAGTGATCCCAGGGTCGGGGCCAACGTCCTGACTTTC.